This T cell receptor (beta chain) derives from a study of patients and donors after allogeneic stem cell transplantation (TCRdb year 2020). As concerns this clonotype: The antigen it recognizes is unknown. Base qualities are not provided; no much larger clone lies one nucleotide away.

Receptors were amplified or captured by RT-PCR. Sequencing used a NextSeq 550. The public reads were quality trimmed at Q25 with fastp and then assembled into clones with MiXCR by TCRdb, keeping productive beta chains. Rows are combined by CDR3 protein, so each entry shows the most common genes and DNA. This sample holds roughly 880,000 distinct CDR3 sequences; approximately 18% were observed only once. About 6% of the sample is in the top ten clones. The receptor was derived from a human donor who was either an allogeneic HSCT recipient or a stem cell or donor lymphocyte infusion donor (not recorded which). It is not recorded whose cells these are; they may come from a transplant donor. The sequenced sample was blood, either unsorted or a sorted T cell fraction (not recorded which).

CDR3 sequence: CASSQLGRMYEQYF. The bases read TGTGCCAGCAGTCAACTTGGGCGGATGTACGAGCAGTACTTC. This chain is built from TRBV27 and TRBJ2-7, with no confident D gene call. A distance of 15 bases separates the germline ends of V and J, which lose 5 bases and 4 bases respectively. Its CDR3 holds 14 amino acids, cysteine through phenylalanine. Just the 42-base CDR3 DNA is kept, in frame starting at base 1. From a lookup of the germline V gene (reference sequence), CDR1 and CDR2 are MNHEY and SMNVEV.